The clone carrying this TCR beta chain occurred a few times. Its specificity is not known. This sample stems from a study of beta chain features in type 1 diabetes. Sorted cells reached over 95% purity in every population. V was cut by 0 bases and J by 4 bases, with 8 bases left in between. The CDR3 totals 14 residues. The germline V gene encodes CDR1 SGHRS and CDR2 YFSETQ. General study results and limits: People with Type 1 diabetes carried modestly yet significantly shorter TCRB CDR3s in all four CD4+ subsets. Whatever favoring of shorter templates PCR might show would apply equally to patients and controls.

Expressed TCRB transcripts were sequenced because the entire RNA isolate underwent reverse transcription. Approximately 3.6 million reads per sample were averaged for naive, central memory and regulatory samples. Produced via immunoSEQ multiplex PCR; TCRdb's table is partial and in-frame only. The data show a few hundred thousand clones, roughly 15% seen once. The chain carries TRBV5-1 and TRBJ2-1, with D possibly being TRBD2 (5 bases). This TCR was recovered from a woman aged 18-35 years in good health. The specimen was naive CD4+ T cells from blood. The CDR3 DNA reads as TGCGCCAGCAGCTTGGGTCAGCGGTACAATGAGCAGTTCTTC. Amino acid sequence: CASSLGQRYNEQFF.